This T cell receptor beta chain was sequenced during a study of T cell changes during pregnancy in multiple sclerosis. Produced via immunoSEQ multiplex PCR; TCRdb's table is partial and in-frame only. The repertoire has 80,000 to 100,000 clones, about nine tenths of them found once; the top ten carry approximately 0.8%. Trimming cost V 3 bases and J 3 bases; bases outside gene matches: 7. The CDR3 totals 15 residues. CDR1 SEHNR and CDR2 FQNEAQ come from the germline V gene (reference sequence). The sample was peripheral blood, taken in the second trimester of pregnancy. This receptor was obtained from a female donor in good health, enrolled as a control in a pregnancy study. The chain couples TRBV7-9 to TRBJ2-7; TRBD1 aligns across 8 bases. CDR3 in amino acids: CASSLAGGLNYEQYF. Written as DNA, the CDR3 is TGTGCCAGCAGCTTGGCAGGGGGCCTCAACTACGAGCAGTACTTC.